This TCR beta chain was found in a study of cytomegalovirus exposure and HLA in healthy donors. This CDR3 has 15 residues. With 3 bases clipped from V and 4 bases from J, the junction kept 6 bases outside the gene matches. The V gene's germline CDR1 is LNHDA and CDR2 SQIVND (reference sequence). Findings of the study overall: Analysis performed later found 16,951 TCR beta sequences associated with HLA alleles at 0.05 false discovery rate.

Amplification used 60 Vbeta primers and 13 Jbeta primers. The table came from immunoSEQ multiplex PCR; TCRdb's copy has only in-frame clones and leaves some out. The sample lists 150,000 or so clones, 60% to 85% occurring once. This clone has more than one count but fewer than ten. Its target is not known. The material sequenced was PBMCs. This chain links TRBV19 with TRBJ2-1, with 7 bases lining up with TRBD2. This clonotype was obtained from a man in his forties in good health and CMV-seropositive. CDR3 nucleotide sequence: TGTGCCAGTAGTATTACGGGAGGACCATACAATGAGCAGTTCTTC. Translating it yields CASSITGGPYNEQFF.